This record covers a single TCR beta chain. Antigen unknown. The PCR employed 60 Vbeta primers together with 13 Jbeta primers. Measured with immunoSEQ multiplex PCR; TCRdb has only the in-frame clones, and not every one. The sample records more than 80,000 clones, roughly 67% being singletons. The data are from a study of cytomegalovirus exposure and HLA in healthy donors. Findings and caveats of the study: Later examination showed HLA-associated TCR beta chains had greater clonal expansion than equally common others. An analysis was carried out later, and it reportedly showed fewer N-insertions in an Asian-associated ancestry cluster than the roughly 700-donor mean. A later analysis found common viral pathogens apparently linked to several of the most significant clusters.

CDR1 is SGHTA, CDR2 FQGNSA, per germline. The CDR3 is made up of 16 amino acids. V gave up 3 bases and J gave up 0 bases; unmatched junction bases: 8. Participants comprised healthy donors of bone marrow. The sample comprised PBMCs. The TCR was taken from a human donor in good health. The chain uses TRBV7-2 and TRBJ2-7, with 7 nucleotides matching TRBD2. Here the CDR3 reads CASSFRLADISYEQYF. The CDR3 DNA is TGTGCCAGCAGCTTTAGACTAGCCGATATCTCCTACGAGCAGTACTTC.